This entry concerns a single TCR beta chain. Its matching antigen is unknown. The data originate from a study of PD-L1 blockade in urothelial cancer. Overall study results and limits: Better survival was forecast by a pretreatment blood TCR clonality below the median.

The CDR3 consists of 15 residues. The V gene's germline CDR1 is LNHDA and CDR2 SQIVND (reference sequence). Trimming left V 3 bases short and J 6 bases short, with 15 bases between. Using immunoSEQ multiplex PCR, the repertoire was profiled, and TCRdb retains in-frame clones only, with some absent. The table records fewer than 50,000 clones, under 95% of them present only once. The time point was: peripheral blood 6 weeks after treatment start. This sequence originates from a man aged 65 to 79 with urothelial cancer. The V call is TRBV19, the J call TRBJ1-5, with D hard to call. The starting material was PBMCs, obtained around atezolizumab (anti-PD-L1) treatment. CDR3 residues: CASSISGGSRQPQHF. The CDR3 DNA is TGTGCCAGTAGTATTAGTGGAGGGTCTCGTCAGCCCCAGCATTTT.